The entry below gives a single T cell receptor beta chain sequence along with its context. CDR1 SGHDT and CDR2 YYEEEE come from the germline V gene. V was trimmed by 0 bases and J by 3 bases, leaving 11 bases between them. This CDR3 contains 15 residues. The data derive from a study of blood T cell repertoires in COVID-19. Assay used: immunoSEQ multiplex PCR; TCRdb lists only in-frame clones, some missing. Here the sample spans some 240,000 clones, about 79% being singletons. The TCR originated in an elderly woman with acute or convalescent COVID-19. Sequencing was performed on peripheral blood. The chain links TRBV5-6 to TRBJ2-3, with D perhaps TRBD2 (6 bases). The CDR3 bases are TGTGCCAGCAGCTTGGGCGGGGTGGGTACAGATACGCAGTATTTT. It translates to CASSLGGVGTDTQYF. Full variable domain (outside the CDR3, taken from reference TRBV5-6 and TRBJ2-3): DAGVTQSPTHLIKTRGQQVTLRCSPKSGHDTVSWYQQALGQGPQFIFQYYEEEERQRGNFPDRFSGHQFPNYSSELNVNALLLGDSALYLCASSLGGVGTDTQYFGPGTRLTVL.